Shown below are 20 T cell receptor beta chains from a single sample sequenced in a study of T cell responses to AZD1222 COVID-19 vaccine. TCRdb's table, derived via immunoSEQ multiplex PCR, lists solely in-frame clones and lacks some. The sample comprises over 95,000 clones, 70% to 90% of which are singletons, and approximately 2.9% rests with the top ten. Material: peripheral blood, obtained on day 0 of AZD1222 vaccination. The receptors originated from an adult in good health.

The V gene is TRBV4-2, the J gene TRBJ2-3; unclear D gene. This CDR3 is built from 14 residues. Trimming pared 0 bases from V and 4 bases from J, leaving 8 bases between. The germline CDR1 and CDR2 sequences are LGHNA and YNFKEQ. DNA of the CDR3: TGTGCCAGCAGCCAAGATGGACGGGCAGATACGCAGTATTTT. This codes for CASSQDGRADTQYF.

This rearrangement joins TRBV27 to TRBJ2-7, with 8 bases lining up with TRBD1. Germline V lookup: CDR1 MNHEY, CDR2 SMNVEV (reference sequence). The V gene end was trimmed by 5 bases and the J gene end by 7 bases; junction bases not matched to a gene: 7. There are 13 residues in the CDR3. CDR3 sequence: CASSPRQGREQYV. The CDR3 DNA sequence: TGTGCCAGCAGTCCCCGACAGGGGCGGGAGCAGTACGTC.

This chain joins TRBV5-4 and TRBJ1-1; the D gene is possibly TRBD1 (5 bases). Trimming took 1 base from V and 5 from J, leaving 12 bases between them. This CDR3 comprises 14 residues. Germline V gives CDR1 SGHNT, CDR2 YYREEE (reference sequence). CDR3 amino acids: CASSLWGGGTEAFF. DNA of the CDR3: TGTGCCAGCAGCTTGTGGGGCGGTGGGACTGAAGCTTTCTTT.

This clone has more than one count but fewer than ten. The chain links TRBV6-2 or TRBV6-3 to TRBJ2-2; the D gene is possibly TRBD2 (5 bases). This CDR3 is 14 amino acids long. Deletions cut 2 bases from V and 1 base from J, with 5 bases between. Germline assignment: CDR1 MNHEY and CDR2 SVGEGT. CDR3 DNA sequence: TGTGCCAGCAGTTACGGAGGGAACACCGGGGAGCTGTTTTTT. Its translation: CASSYGGNTGELFF.

V is TRBV10-1 and J is TRBJ1-2; D gene ambiguous. V lost 9 bases to trimming and J lost 3 bases, with 14 bases between them. This CDR3 has 13 amino acids. Germline values: CDR1 WNHNN, CDR2 SYGVQD (reference sequence). The CDR3 DNA follows: TGCGCCAGTACGGCAGTCCGGGACTATGGCTACACCTTC. Its protein is CASTAVRDYGYTF.

The chain has TRBV29-1 and TRBJ1-1; D ambiguous. The CDR3 consists of 14 residues. Trimming removed 3 bases from V and 1 base from J, with 12 bases in between. Germline V gene sequence: CDR1 SQVTM, CDR2 ANQGSEA. The CDR3 is CSVETRKRNTEAFF. As DNA, the CDR3 is TGCAGCGTTGAGACTCGGAAGAGGAACACTGAAGCTTTCTTT.

This chain joins TRBV30 and TRBJ2-1; D is perhaps TRBD2 (5 bases). V lost 3 bases, J lost 9 bases, and 21 bases lay in between. The CDR3 extends over 15 amino acids. The germline CDR1 and CDR2 sequences are GTSNPN and SVGIG (reference sequence). CDR3 DNA sequence: TGTGCCTGGAGCGCCTCAAGTCTCGGGGTTAGTGAGCAGTTCTTC. Its translation: CAWSASSLGVSEQFF.

The chain employs TRBV7-2 and TRBJ2-3, with 13 bases fitting TRBD2. J lost 5 bases, V lost 2 bases, and 10 bases had no gene match. Germline CDR1 SGHTA, CDR2 FQGNSA. The CDR3 contains 18 residues. CDR3 protein: CASSLRTGLAGVGDTQYF. CDR3 bases: TGTGCCAGCAGCTTAAGGACCGGACTAGCGGGAGTAGGAGATACGCAGTATTTT.

In its sample, this clone was seen once. The V gene is TRBV7-2, the J gene TRBJ2-1, with D perhaps matching TRBD2 (6 bases). The V gene lost 2 bases and the J gene lost 3 bases, with 14 bases spanning the gap. The V gene's germline CDR1 is SGHTA and CDR2 FQGNSA. This CDR3 comprises 16 residues. This CDR3 reads CASSLNKAGIYNEQFF. As DNA, the CDR3 is TGTGCCAGCAGCTTAAATAAGGCGGGGATCTACAATGAGCAGTTCTTC. Together with reference TRBV7-2 and TRBJ2-1, the CDR3 gives the full variable domain: GAGVSQSPSNKVTEKGKDVELRCDPISGHTALYWYRQSLGQGLEFLIYFQGNSAPDKSGLPSDRFSAERTGGSVSTLTIQRTQQEDSAVYLCASSLNKAGIYNEQFFGPGTRLTVL.

The J gene is TRBJ2-5, the V gene TRBV6-5; TRBD2 matches 10 bases. Trimming took 4 bases from V and 5 from J; bases not matched to a gene: 7. This CDR3 region has 15 residues. Germline loops: CDR1 MNHEY, CDR2 SVGAGI. As DNA, the CDR3 is TGTGCCAGCAGTTCAGGACTAGCGGTCTTGGAGACCCAGTACTTC. It yields the protein CASSSGLAVLETQYF.

The chain joins TRBV4-3 to TRBJ2-2, with D uncertain. The CDR3 has 15 residues. V gave up 0 bases and J gave up 6 bases, with 11 bases separating them. The germline gives CDR1 LGHNA, CDR2 YSLEER. This CDR3 reads CASSQDSEVPGELFF. Here the CDR3 DNA reads TGCGCCAGCAGCCAAGATTCAGAGGTCCCCGGGGAGCTGTTTTTT.

The rearrangement uses TRBV18 and TRBJ1-2, with 8 positions matching TRBD1. Trimming cost V 2 bases and J 8 bases; bases outside gene matches: 13. There are 16 residues in the CDR3. Per germline, CDR1 KGHSH and CDR2 LQKENI. The CDR3 region has the DNA TGTGCCAGCTCACCAACAGGAGGACAGGGTGTTCTCGGCTACACCTTC. It yields the protein CASSPTGGQGVLGYTF.

The CDR3 nucleotides read TGTGCCAGCAGCTCCCCAGGGGGCGCAGGTTTGGGGATAATGAACACTGAAGCTTTCTTT. This codes for CASSSPGGAGLGIMNTEAFF. The J gene is TRBJ1-1, the V gene TRBV5-4; 8 nucleotides agree with TRBD1. V was clipped by 3 bases and J by 0 bases; unmatched bases: 19. Germline CDR1 is SGHNT and CDR2 is YYREEE (reference sequence). The CDR3 consists of 20 residues.

V gene TRBV9 combines with J gene TRBJ2-1; tentatively, D is TRBD2 (6 bases). Trimming cost V 4 bases and J 12 bases, with 35 bases left between them. In germline, CDR1 is SGDLS, CDR2 YYNGEE. The CDR3 runs 19 residues. The chain's CDR3 is CASSPRQIPGRTTMSGQFF. DNA for the CDR3: TGTGCCAGCAGCCCCCGACAGATACCGGGACGGACTACAATGAGCGGGCAGTTCTTC. Together with reference TRBV9 and TRBJ2-1, the CDR3 gives the full variable domain: DSGVTQTPKHLITATGQRVTLRCSPRSGDLSVYWYQQSLDQGLQFLIQYYNGEERAKGNILERFSAQQFPDLHSELNLSSLELGDSALYFCASSPRQIPGRTTMSGQFFGPGTRLTVL.

V is TRBV7-9 and J is TRBJ2-3, with 9 nucleotides matching TRBD2. The germline CDR1 and CDR2 sequences are SEHNR and FQNEAQ (reference sequence). This CDR3 is 18 amino acids long. Trimming took 2 bases from V and 4 from J; bases not matched to a gene: 13. CDR3 in amino acids: CASSLRASGAQAADTQYF. In nucleotides, the CDR3 is TGTGCCAGCAGCTTAAGGGCTAGCGGGGCCCAAGCGGCAGATACGCAGTATTTT.

V and J are TRBV9 and TRBJ2-5; no clear D. CDR3 size: 15 residues. Germline values: CDR1 SGDLS, CDR2 YYNGEE. Deletions cut 0 bases from V and 1 base from J, with 10 bases between. The CDR3 bases are TGTGCCAGCAGCGTAGACTCTAGGTCCCAAGAGACCCAGTACTTC. Its translation is CASSVDSRSQETQYF.

In this sample, this clone turned up once. CDR3 coding DNA: TGTGCCAGCAGCTTAGCTACGGGGAGCCGGTACTTC. Translation gives CASSLATGSRYF. The V call is TRBV7-6, the J call TRBJ2-7; TRBD2 might be the D (5 bases). This CDR3 is built from 12 residues. V dropped 0 bases and J dropped 12 bases, with 12 bases sitting between them. Per germline, CDR1 SGHVS and CDR2 FNYEAQ.

The chain links TRBV20-1 to TRBJ1-2, with TRBD1 matching 9 bases. From germline, CDR1 is DFQATT and CDR2 SNEGSKA (reference sequence). This CDR3 contains 10 residues. The V gene end was trimmed by 6 bases and the J gene end by 8 bases; junction bases not matched to a gene: 1. The DNA for the CDR3 is TGCAGTGCCGGGACAGGGGGCTACACCTTC. Protein sequence: CSAGTGGYTF.

V gene TRBV2 combines with J gene TRBJ2-1; a possible D gene is TRBD2 (6 bases). The CDR3 contains 13 residues. The V and J ends lost 6 bases and 5 bases respectively, with 11 bases between them. Germline CDR1 reads SNHLY; CDR2 reads FYNNEI. The DNA of the CDR3 is TGTGCCAGCAGGCGGGACTTCAACAATGAGCAGTTCTTC. This encodes CASRRDFNNEQFF. The variable domain in full, with the rest retrieved from reference TRBV2 and TRBJ2-1, is EPEVTQTPSHQVTQMGQEVILRCVPISNHLYFYWYRQILGQKVEFLVSFYNNEISEKSEIFDDQFSVERPDGSNFTLKIRSTKLEDSAMYFCASRRDFNNEQFFGPGTRLTVL.

The gene calls are TRBV6-1 and TRBJ2-1; the D is unclear. V was trimmed by 1 base and J by 9 bases, leaving 7 bases between them. Germline V lookup: CDR1 MNHNS, CDR2 SASEGT. This CDR3 is 12 amino acids long. DNA of the CDR3: TGTGCCAGCAGTGAAGAGTGGGGTGAGCAGTTCTTC. Amino acid sequence: CASSEEWGEQFF.